These 14 T cell receptor beta chains were all obtained from the same sample, sequenced in a study of shared clonotypes between healthy human individuals. The assay was immunoSEQ multiplex PCR, and TCRdb's table has in-frame clones only and misses some. The profile shows 1.5 million to 2.5 million clones, about 95% of them singletons. Naive CD8 cells lacked CD45RO and underwent positive selection for CCR7, leaving out terminally differentiated effector memory CD45RA+ cells. Specimen: naive CD8+ T cells sorted from blood. The receptors here all came from a man in his late teens or twenties in good health.

This chain connects TRBV4-3 to TRBJ1-5, with D possibly TRBD1 on 5 matching bases. Trimming took 1 base from V and 7 from J, leaving 14 bases between them. CDR3 length: 15 amino acids. Germline CDR1 reads LGHNA; CDR2 reads YSLEER. CDR3 DNA sequence: TGCGCCAGCAGCCAAGTACAGGCTTCTGGGCAGCCCCAGCATTTT. Translated: CASSQVQASGQPQHF.

As for this clone: The same CDR3 arises from other DNA sequences in this sample as well. This rearrangement joins TRBV9 to TRBJ1-2; D remains ambiguous. V was cut by 1 base and J by 8 bases, with 9 bases left in between. Germline CDR1 and CDR2: SGDLS and YYNGEE. CDR3 length: 12 residues. The CDR3 DNA is TGTGCCAGCAGCGTACTGGGGTCCGGCTACACCTTC. This translates into CASSVLGSGYTF.

The chain combines TRBV4-1 with TRBJ1-4, with TRBD1 as a possible D gene (5 bases). There are 17 residues in the CDR3. The germline CDR1 and CDR2 sequences are MGHRA and YSYEKL. The V gene lost 2 bases and the J gene lost 0 bases, with 13 bases spanning the gap. The CDR3 DNA reads as TGCGCCAGCAGCCAAAACTACGACAGTCCAACTAATGAAAAACTGTTTTTT. This gives the protein CASSQNYDSPTNEKLFF.

The chain employs TRBV9 and TRBJ2-3, with 10 bases aligning to TRBD2. Trimming cost V 4 bases and J 6 bases; bases outside gene matches: 5. Germline V gives CDR1 SGDLS, CDR2 YYNGEE. The length of the CDR3 is 14 residues. The CDR3 DNA sequence: TGTGCCAGCAGCCTAGCGGGAGTTTTGGATACGCAGTATTTT. Its translation is CASSLAGVLDTQYF.

The chain combines TRBV15 with TRBJ2-1, with TRBD1 identical over 9 bases. CDR1 and CDR2 (germline): LNHNV, YYDKDF (reference sequence). There are 18 residues in the CDR3. V shed 1 base, J shed 4 bases, and the junction held 11 bases outside the gene matches. CDR3 sequence reads: CATSRANRDRESYNEQFF. The DNA of the CDR3 is TGTGCCACCAGCAGAGCCAACCGGGACAGGGAAAGTTACAATGAGCAGTTCTTC.

This sequence joins TRBV27 and TRBJ2-7; D remains unclear. The CDR3 sequence is 13 residues long. Trimming took 4 bases from V and 2 from J, leaving 9 bases between them. CDR1 MNHEY and CDR2 SMNVEV come from the germline V gene (reference sequence). CDR3 protein: CASSSHLTYEQYF. In nucleotides, the CDR3 is TGTGCCAGCAGTTCACACCTAACCTACGAGCAGTACTTC.

The chain joins TRBV10-1 to TRBJ2-2, with a possible D match to TRBD2 (6 bases). Germline-derived CDR1 and CDR2 are WNHNN and SYGVQD (reference sequence). The CDR3 totals 14 residues. Trimming shortened V by 3 bases and J by 6 bases, and 11 bases separated the two germline ends. The CDR3 region is CASSDLTSAGELFF. The CDR3 bases are TGCGCCAGCAGTGACCTGACTAGTGCCGGGGAGCTGTTTTTT.

For this clone: Other DNA sequences in this specimen translate into the identical CDR3. The chain has TRBV4-3 and TRBJ2-7; 7 bases map to TRBD2. Germline V gene lookup returns CDR1 LGHNA and CDR2 YSLEER. The V segment lost 0 bases and the J segment 4 bases; nucleotides outside the gene matches: 3. The CDR3 length is 14 residues. CDR3 bases: TGCGCCAGCAGCCAAGATTGGGGGGGGTACGAGCAGTACTTC. Its translation is CASSQDWGGYEQYF.

This rearrangement joins TRBV9 to TRBJ2-1, with D perhaps TRBD2 (5 bases). Germline V CDR1 and CDR2: SGDLS, YYNGEE. CDR3 size: 14 residues. The V end was cut by 0 bases, the J end by 5 bases, with 9 bases between. CDR3 protein: CASSVEGANNEQFF. DNA for the CDR3: TGTGCCAGCAGCGTAGAGGGAGCAAACAATGAGCAGTTCTTC.

On this clone: The same CDR3 also results from other DNA sequences found in this sample. V is TRBV4-1 and J is TRBJ2-1; no reliable D call. The V and J ends lost 0 bases and 5 bases respectively, with 2 bases between them. Germline CDR1 is MGHRA and CDR2 is YSYEKL. This CDR3 comprises 12 residues. Written as DNA, the CDR3 is TGCGCCAGCAGCCAAGATCACAATGAGCAGTTCTTC. Translated: CASSQDHNEQFF.

J is TRBJ2-7 and V is TRBV28; 8 positions agree with TRBD2. The CDR3 totals 18 residues. The junction had 11 bases not matched to a gene; V was cut back by 1 base and J by 0 bases. Germline loops: CDR1 MDHEN, CDR2 SYDVKM. CDR3 protein: CASSLLGSGAYSSYEQYF. The CDR3 DNA is TGTGCCAGCAGTTTATTGGGTAGCGGGGCTTACAGCTCCTACGAGCAGTACTTC.

The V gene is TRBV5-1, the J gene TRBJ2-1; D remains unclear. V lost 5 bases to trimming and J lost 4 bases, with 7 bases between them. The CDR3 sequence is 12 residues long. Germline lookup yields CDR1 SGHRS and CDR2 YFSETQ. CDR3 in amino acids: CASRGSYNEQFF. The DNA of the CDR3 is TGCGCCAGCAGGGGCTCTTACAATGAGCAGTTCTTC.

The CDR3 spells CASSLGLLGILAEVLTF. The CDR3 DNA reads TGTGCCAGCAGCTTGGGCTTACTCGGCATACTGGCTGAGGTCCTGACTTTC. The V call is TRBV5-6, the J call TRBJ2-6; unclear D gene. CDR1 SGHDT and CDR2 YYEEEE come from the germline V gene. This CDR3 region has 17 residues. Between the trimmed V and J ends, which lost 0 bases and 13 bases, there was a span of 23 bases.

The V and J genes are TRBV19 and TRBJ2-2; 10 bases are a match to TRBD2. The length of the CDR3 is 18 residues. Trimming at V came to 2 bases and at J to 5 bases, leaving 11 bases not matched to a gene. Germline loops: CDR1 LNHDA, CDR2 SQIVND (reference sequence). For the CDR3, the DNA is TGTGCCAGTAGTATATTCCCAGCGGGGGGGCCGCGGACCGGGGAGCTGTTTTTT. Protein product: CASSIFPAGGPRTGELFF.